The clone carrying this T cell receptor (beta chain) has at least ten counts. As yet, its antigen is unknown. These data belong to a study of regulatory T cells in long-lasting Graves disease. Study context: Those Graves' patients who were newly diagnosed had been on antithyroid drugs under 3 months. Findings and caveats of the study: TCR diversity was lower in persistent than newly diagnosed Graves' disease.

The time point: newly diagnosed GD, antithyroid drugs for less than 3 months. Extracted PBMC RNA gave rise to the TCR library. Through Arm-PCR of CDR3 regions and iRepertoire HTBI primers, TCR beta libraries were built. One entry per CDR3 protein results from TCRdb running MiXCR on the multiplex PCR reads. Here the sample spans about 440,000 distinct CDR3 sequences, more than 13% being singletons. The same specimen was also included in a second study, on T cells in Graves' hyperthyroidism and ophthalmopathy. In that study: Diagnosing involved the use of clinical symptoms, serum thyroxine and TRAb, thyroid ultrasound and orbital computed tomography.

The TCR was taken from a woman aged 25-40 years with Graves disease. The specimen comprised peripheral blood mononuclear cells (PBMCs), sampled at new diagnosis, from a patient treated with antithyroid drugs.

CDR3 nucleotides: TGTGCCAGCAGCCCGCCCGGGACTAAATACAATGAGCAGTTCTTC. Translation gives CASSPPGTKYNEQFF. This chain joins TRBV7-2 and TRBJ2-1; 7 positions match TRBD2. Germline CDR1 is SGHTA and CDR2 is FQGNSA. This CDR3 is built from 15 residues. With V trimmed by 5 bases and J by 4 bases, 8 bases remained unmatched.